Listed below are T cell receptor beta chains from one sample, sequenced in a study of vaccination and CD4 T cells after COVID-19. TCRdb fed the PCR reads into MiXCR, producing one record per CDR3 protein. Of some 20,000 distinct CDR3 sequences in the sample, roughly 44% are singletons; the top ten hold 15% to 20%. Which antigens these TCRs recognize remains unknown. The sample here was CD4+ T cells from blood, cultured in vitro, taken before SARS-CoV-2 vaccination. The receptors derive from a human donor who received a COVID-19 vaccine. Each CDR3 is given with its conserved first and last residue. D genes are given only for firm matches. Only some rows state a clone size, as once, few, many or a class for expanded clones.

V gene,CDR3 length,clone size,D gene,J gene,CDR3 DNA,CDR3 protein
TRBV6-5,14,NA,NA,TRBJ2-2,TGTGCCAGCAGTTACTCTCGGAACACCGGGGAGCTGTTTTTT,CASSYSRNTGELFF
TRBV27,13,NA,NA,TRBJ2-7,TGTGCCAGCAGTAAGATGAGAGCGGGCGAGCAGTACTTC,CASSKMRAGEQYF
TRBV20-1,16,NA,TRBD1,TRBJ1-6,TGCAGTGCTAGAGTCGGCAGGGGGTCCTATAATTCACCCCTCCACTTT,CSARVGRGSYNSPLHF
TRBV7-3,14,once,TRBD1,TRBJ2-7,TGTGCCAGCAGCGGGGGACAGCGAGGCGACGAGCAGTACTTC,CASSGGQRGDEQYF
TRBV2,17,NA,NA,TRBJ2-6,TGTGCCAGCAGCGAGGGGGGGCAAGTTACTGGGGCCAACGTCCTGACTTTC,CASSEGGQVTGANVLTF
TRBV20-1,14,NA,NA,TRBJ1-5,TGCAGTGCTAAACCCGCAGGGGAAGGTCAGCCCCAGCATTTT,CSAKPAGEGQPQHF
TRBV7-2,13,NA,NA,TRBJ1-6,TGTGCCAGCAACCCGACCCGCCAATCACCCCTCCACTTT,CASNPTRQSPLHF
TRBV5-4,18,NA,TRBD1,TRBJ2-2,TGTGCCAGCAGCTTATACAGGGGGCTTAGGACGAACACCGGGGAGCTGTTTTTT,CASSLYRGLRTNTGELFF
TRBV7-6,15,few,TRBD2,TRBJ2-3,TGTGCCAGCAGCTTAGCCGGGGGGAGCACAGATACGCAGTATTTT,CASSLAGGSTDTQYF
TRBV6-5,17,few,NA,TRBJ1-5,TGTGCCAGCAGTTCTTACCGGGACACCTATAGCAATCAGCCCCAGCATTTT,CASSSYRDTYSNQPQHF
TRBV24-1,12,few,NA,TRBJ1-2,TGTGCCACCAGTAGGGATAACTATGGCTACACCTTC,CATSRDNYGYTF
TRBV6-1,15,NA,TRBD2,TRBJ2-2,TGTGCCAGCAGCCCCGGGACTACGAACACCGGGGAGCTGTTTTTT,CASSPGTTNTGELFF
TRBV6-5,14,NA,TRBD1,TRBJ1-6,TGTGCCAGCAGTTACGGGACAGGGGGATCACCCCTCCACTTT,CASSYGTGGSPLHF
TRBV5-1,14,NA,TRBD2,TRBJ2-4,TGCGCCAGCAGCCCCACTAGCGGGGGTTACATTCAGTACTTC,CASSPTSGGYIQYF
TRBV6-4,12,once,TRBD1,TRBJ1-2,TGTGCCAGCAGCCGGACAGGGGATGGCTACACCTTC,CASSRTGDGYTF
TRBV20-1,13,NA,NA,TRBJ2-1,TGCAGTGCTAGGGACAGTGGTCTCAATGAGCAGTTCTTC,CSARDSGLNEQFF
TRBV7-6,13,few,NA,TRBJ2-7,TGTGCCAGCAGCTTAGAGAACAGGGTCGAGCAGTACTTC,CASSLENRVEQYF
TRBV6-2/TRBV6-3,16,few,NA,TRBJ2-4,TGTGCCAGCAGTCACGGACAGTTCCTAGCCAAAAACATTCAGTACTTC,CASSHGQFLAKNIQYF
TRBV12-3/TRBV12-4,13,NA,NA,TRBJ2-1,TGTGCCAGCAGTTTCTGGACGAACAATGAGCAGTTCTTC,CASSFWTNNEQFF
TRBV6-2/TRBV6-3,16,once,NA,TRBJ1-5,TGTGCCAGCAGATGGTGGGGTATCATGGGCAATCAGCCCCAGCATTTT,CASRWWGIMGNQPQHF
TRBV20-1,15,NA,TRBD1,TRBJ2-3,TGCAGTGCTAGAGAGACAGGGTCTAGCACAGATACGCAGTATTTT,CSARETGSSTDTQYF
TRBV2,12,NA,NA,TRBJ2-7,TGTGCCAGCATGGGGGAGACCTACGAGCAGTACTTC,CASMGETYEQYF
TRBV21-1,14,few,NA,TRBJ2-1,TGTGCCAGCAGCAAATTGAGAGGAGACAATGAGCAGTTCTTC,CASSKLRGDNEQFF